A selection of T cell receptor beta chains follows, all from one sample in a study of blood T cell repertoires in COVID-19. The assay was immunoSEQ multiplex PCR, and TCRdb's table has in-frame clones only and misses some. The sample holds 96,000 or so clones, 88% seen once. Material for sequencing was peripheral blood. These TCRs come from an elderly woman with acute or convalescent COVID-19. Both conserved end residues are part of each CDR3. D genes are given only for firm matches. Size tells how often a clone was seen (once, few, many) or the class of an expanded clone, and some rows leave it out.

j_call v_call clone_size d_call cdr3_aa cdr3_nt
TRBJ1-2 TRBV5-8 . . CASSLNVMRGYTF TGTGCCAGCAGCTTGAATGTAATGCGGGGCTACACCTTC
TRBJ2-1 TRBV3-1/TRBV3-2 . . CASSQYLEGEQFF TGTGCCAGCAGCCAATATCTTGAGGGTGAGCAGTTCTTC
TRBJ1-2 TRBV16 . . CASSLSGTNYGYTF TGTGCCAGCAGCCTATCCGGGACTAACTATGGCTACACCTTC
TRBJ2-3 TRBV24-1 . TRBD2 CATSDRGRAFSDTQYF TGTGCCACCAGTGACCGCGGGAGGGCCTTCTCAGATACGCAGTATTTT
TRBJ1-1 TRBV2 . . CASSAQGWNTEAFF TGTGCCAGCAGTGCTCAGGGGTGGAACACTGAAGCTTTCTTT
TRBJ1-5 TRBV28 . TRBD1 CASTAQGANQPQHF TGTGCCAGCACCGCCCAGGGGGCGAATCAGCCCCAGCATTTT
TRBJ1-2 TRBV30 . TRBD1 CAWRLGQLTNYGYTF TGTGCCTGGAGGCTGGGACAGCTTACTAACTATGGCTACACCTTC
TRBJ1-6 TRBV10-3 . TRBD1 CATRGPGVNSPLHF TGTGCCACGAGGGGGCCAGGGGTGAATTCACCCCTCCACTTT
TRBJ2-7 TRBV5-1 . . CASSLDYSYEQYF TGCGCCAGCAGCTTGGACTACTCCTACGAGCAGTACTTC
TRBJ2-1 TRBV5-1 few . CASSLLRDISYNEQFF TGCGCCAGCAGCTTGCTCAGGGACATTTCCTACAATGAGCAGTTCTTC
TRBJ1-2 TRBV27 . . CASSPAADSYTF TGTGCCAGCAGTCCGGCCGCGGACAGCTACACCTTC
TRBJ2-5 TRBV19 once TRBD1 CASSIDLDRGRLEETQYF TGTGCCAGTAGTATAGACCTAGACAGGGGGCGCCTAGAAGAGACCCAGTACTTC
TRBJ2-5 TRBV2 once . CASSDQGSVQETQYF TGTGCCAGCAGTGATCAAGGTAGCGTCCAAGAGACCCAGTACTTC
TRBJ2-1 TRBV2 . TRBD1 CASSRDRVMIEQFF TGTGCCAGCAGCAGGGACAGGGTGATGATTGAGCAGTTCTTC
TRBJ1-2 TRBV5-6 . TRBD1 CASRLFQTGANPNYGYTF TGTGCCAGCAGATTGTTCCAGACAGGGGCCAACCCTAACTATGGCTACACCTTC
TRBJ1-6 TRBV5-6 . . CASSLVSRANSPLHF TGTGCCAGCAGCTTGGTCTCCCGCGCAAATTCACCCCTCCACTTT
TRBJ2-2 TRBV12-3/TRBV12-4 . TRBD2 CASSRGGTGELFF TGTGCCAGCAGCCGGGGAGGGACCGGGGAGCTGTTTTTT